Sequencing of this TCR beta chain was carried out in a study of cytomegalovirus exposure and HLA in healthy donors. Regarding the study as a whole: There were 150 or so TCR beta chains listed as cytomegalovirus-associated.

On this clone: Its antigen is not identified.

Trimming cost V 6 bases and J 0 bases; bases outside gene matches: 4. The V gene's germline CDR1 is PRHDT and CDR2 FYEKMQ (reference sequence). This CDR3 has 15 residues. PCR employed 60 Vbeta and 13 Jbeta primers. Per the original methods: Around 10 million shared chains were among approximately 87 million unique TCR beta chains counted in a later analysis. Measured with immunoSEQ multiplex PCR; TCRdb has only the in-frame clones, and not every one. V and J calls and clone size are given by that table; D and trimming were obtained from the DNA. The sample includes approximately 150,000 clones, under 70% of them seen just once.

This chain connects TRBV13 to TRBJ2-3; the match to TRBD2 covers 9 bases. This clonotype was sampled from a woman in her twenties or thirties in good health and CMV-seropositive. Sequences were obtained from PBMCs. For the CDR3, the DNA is TGTGCCAGCAGTTTAAGCGGGGGGAGCACAGATACGCAGTATTTT. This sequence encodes CASSLSGGSTDTQYF.